This T cell receptor beta chain was recovered during a study of molecular identifiers for immune sequencing clone quantification. Study-wide background: Within a replicate experiment, RNA obtained from either around 20,000 or 99,000 naive CD8 cells was divided into five aliquots, and four of those aliquots were then sequenced.

Sequencing libraries of naive CD8 cells derived from roughly 18,000 to 920,000 sorted cells with 10%, 30% or 50% RNA. For bulk TCR libraries, previously described methods and listed TCR primers were used. TCRdb fed the PCR reads into MiXCR, producing one record per CDR3 protein. This table holds approximately 550,000 distinct CDR3 sequences, about a quarter found once. Study results and caveats: Identical TCR molecules can share a barcode, and this sharing could underestimate highly expanded clone sizes.

Remarks on this clonotype: Its antigen is as yet unknown.

Sample: naive CD8+ T cells from blood, with Jurkat cell RNA spiked in. As to subset: FACS-sorted CD8+CD4-CCR7+CD45RA+ naive T cells. The receptor was derived from a human donor in good health. Some libraries in this study had Jurkat cell RNA spiked in.

CDR3 coding DNA: TGTGCCACTGCCGGGACAGGGGGCAACGAGCAGTACTTC. Protein sequence: CATAGTGGNEQYF. This chain uses TRBV19 with TRBJ2-7; 12 bases match TRBD1. CDR3 length: 13 amino acids. V was clipped by 10 bases and J by 5 bases; unmatched bases: 6. Germline V gene lookup returns CDR1 LNHDA and CDR2 SQIVND (reference sequence).